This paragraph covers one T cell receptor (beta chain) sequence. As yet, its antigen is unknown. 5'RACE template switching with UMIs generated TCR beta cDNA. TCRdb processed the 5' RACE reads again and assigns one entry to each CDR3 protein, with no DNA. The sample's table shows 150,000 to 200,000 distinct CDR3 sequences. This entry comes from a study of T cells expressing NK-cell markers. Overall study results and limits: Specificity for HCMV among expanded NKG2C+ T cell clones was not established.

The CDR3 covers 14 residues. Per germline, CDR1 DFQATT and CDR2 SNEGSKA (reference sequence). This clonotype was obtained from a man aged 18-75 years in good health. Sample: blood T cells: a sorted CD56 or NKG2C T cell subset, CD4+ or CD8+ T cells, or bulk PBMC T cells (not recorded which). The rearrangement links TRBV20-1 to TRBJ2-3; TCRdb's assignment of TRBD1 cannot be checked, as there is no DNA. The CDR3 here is CSARPGTSTDTQYF.